The rows below give T cell receptor beta chains drawn from one sample of a study of T cells in narcolepsy. Using immunoSEQ multiplex PCR, the repertoire was profiled, and TCRdb retains in-frame clones only, with some absent. The table lists over 40,000 clones, approximately 89% of them singletons. Sequencing was done on a sample of CD45RA- memory CD4+ T cells from PBMCs. Receptors originate from a human donor with narcolepsy. Each CDR3 is given with its conserved first and last residue. A D gene is named only where the DNA matches it firmly. Some rows mark clone size as missing; the rest say once, few, many or name a class of expanded clone.

13,-,TRBJ1-2,-,TRBV7-2,CASSPKQGLGYTF,TGTGCCAGCAGCCCCAAGCAGGGATTGGGCTACACCTTC
17,-,TRBJ1-6,TRBD1,TRBV5-4,CASSVFRGQGGSTPLHF,TGTGCCAGCAGCGTTTTCCGGGGACAGGGGGGCAGTACGCCCCTCCACTTT
14,-,TRBJ1-4,-,TRBV6-5,CASSYSGGNEKLFF,TGTGCCAGCAGTTACTCAGGGGGTAATGAAAAACTGTTTTTT
15,-,TRBJ2-5,TRBD2,TRBV6-5,CASSSEVAGQETQYF,TGTGCCAGCAGCTCCGAGGTAGCGGGCCAAGAGACCCAGTACTTC
16,-,TRBJ2-1,TRBD1,TRBV7-3,CASSTRGGQGGNEQFF,TGTGCCAGCAGCACCCGAGGGGGACAGGGGGGCAATGAGCAGTTCTTC
16,once,TRBJ2-5,TRBD2,TRBV5-1,CASSGGGDLRRETQYF,TGCGCCAGCTCCGGCGGGGGAGACCTCCGCCGAGAGACCCAGTACTTC
14,-,TRBJ1-1,-,TRBV7-8,CASSLDPPNTEAFF,TGTGCCAGCAGCTTAGACCCCCCTAACACTGAAGCTTTCTTT
18,-,TRBJ1-6,-,TRBV12-1,CAYFGRGFLAPYNSPLHF,TGTGCCTACTTCGGCAGGGGGTTTCTAGCTCCGTATAATTCACCCCTCCACTTT
15,-,TRBJ2-1,-,TRBV11-3,CASIKGDGSYNEQFF,TGTGCCAGCATTAAAGGGGACGGCTCCTACAATGAGCAGTTCTTC
14,-,TRBJ2-4,-,TRBV2,CASSEPGAVPGRYF,TGTGCCAGCAGTGAACCGGGGGCGGTTCCCGGAAGGTACTTC
17,-,TRBJ2-7,TRBD1,TRBV5-1,CASSLASGQGGSYEQYF,TGCGCCAGCAGCTTGGCGTCGGGACAGGGGGGCTCCTACGAGCAGTACTTC
13,-,TRBJ2-7,TRBD2,TRBV10-3,CAISGGSSYEQYF,TGTGCCATCTCGGGGGGGAGCTCCTACGAGCAGTACTTC
14,-,TRBJ2-7,TRBD1,TRBV6-1,CASSTGTGAYEQYF,TGTGCCAGCAGTACCGGGACAGGGGCCTACGAGCAGTACTTC
13,-,TRBJ2-1,TRBD1,TRBV6-5,CASSRDSYNEQFF,TGTGCCAGCAGTAGGGACAGTTACAATGAGCAGTTCTTC
12,-,TRBJ1-3,-,TRBV6-6,CASRQSGNTIYF,TGTGCCAGCCGACAGTCTGGAAACACCATATATTTT
14,-,TRBJ1-2,-,TRBV4-3,CASSQVIRQGRYTF,TGCGCCAGCAGCCAAGTCATCAGGCAGGGCCGCTACACCTTC
15,-,TRBJ1-4,-,TRBV28,CASRPQRGSSEKLFF,TGTGCCAGCAGACCCCAGCGAGGGAGTAGCGAAAAACTGTTTTTT
16,-,TRBJ2-1,TRBD2,TRBV7-8,CASSLLGVAGAKEQFF,TGTGCCAGCAGCTTACTGGGAGTAGCGGGAGCCAAAGAGCAGTTCTTC
19,-,TRBJ2-3,TRBD2,TRBV7-2,CASSLAPASGGGRTDTQYF,TGTGCCAGCAGCTTAGCGCCGGCTAGCGGGGGGGGGCGCACAGATACGCAGTATTTT
14,-,TRBJ1-5,-,TRBV28,CASRGTVSNQPQHF,TGTGCCAGTCGGGGGACGGTAAGCAATCAGCCCCAGCATTTT
16,-,TRBJ2-1,-,TRBV6-1,CASSGQDPSSYNEQFF,TGTGCCAGCAGTGGTCAGGACCCGTCCTCCTACAATGAGCAGTTCTTC
19,-,TRBJ1-5,-,TRBV18,CASSPPIPGDALLNQPQHF,TGTGCCAGCTCACCACCGATCCCCGGGGACGCATTACTCAATCAGCCCCAGCATTTT
15,-,TRBJ1-2,TRBD1,TRBV9,CASSVGGQGNYGYTF,TGTGCCAGCAGCGTAGGGGGACAGGGAAACTATGGCTACACCTTC
13,-,TRBJ2-7,-,TRBV6-1,CASSAGTSYEQYF,TGTGCCAGCAGCGCCGGGACGTCATACGAGCAGTACTTC
15,-,TRBJ2-5,-,TRBV4-2,CASSQDPREGWAQYF,TGTGCCAGCAGCCAAGATCCGAGGGAAGGATGGGCCCAGTACTTC
15,-,TRBJ2-2,-,TRBV5-8,CASSSGTRNTGELFF,TGTGCCAGCAGTTCCGGGACGAGAAACACCGGGGAGCTGTTTTTT
13,-,TRBJ1-2,-,TRBV28,CASSSRGVWGYTF,TGTGCCAGCAGTTCCCGGGGGGTGTGGGGCTACACCTTC
15,-,TRBJ1-1,-,TRBV7-9,CASSLPQGLNTEAFF,TGTGCCAGCAGCTTACCACAGGGACTCAACACTGAAGCTTTCTTT
15,-,TRBJ2-1,TRBD2,TRBV19,CASKVAGVTYNEQFF,TGTGCCAGTAAGGTAGCGGGAGTAACCTACAATGAGCAGTTCTTC
16,-,TRBJ1-3,-,TRBV4-1,CASSQEGSLPGNTIYF,TGCGCCAGCAGCCAAGAAGGCAGCCTCCCTGGAAACACCATATATTTT
17,-,TRBJ2-6,-,TRBV11-3,CASSLTLRGSGANVLTF,TGTGCCAGCAGCTTAACCCTCCGGGGCTCTGGGGCCAACGTCCTGACTTTC
15,-,TRBJ1-4,-,TRBV11-3,CASRLGKGVREKLFF,TGTGCCAGCCGGTTAGGGAAGGGCGTCCGTGAAAAACTGTTTTTT
14,-,TRBJ2-5,-,TRBV6-5,CASSYDSSGETQYF,TGTGCCAGCAGTTACGACTCGTCCGGTGAGACCCAGTACTTC
14,-,TRBJ2-7,TRBD1,TRBV18,CASSPRQGAEEQYF,TGTGCCAGCTCACCACGACAGGGGGCTGAAGAGCAGTACTTC
13,-,TRBJ2-1,-,TRBV2,CASSEDGAWEQFF,TGTGCCAGCAGTGAAGACGGGGCATGGGAGCAGTTCTTC
13,few,TRBJ1-2,TRBD1,TRBV5-1,CASSKDRGYGYTF,TGCGCCAGCAGCAAGGACAGGGGGTATGGCTACACCTTC
15,once,TRBJ1-1,-,TRBV30,CAWTLPTSDRLRAFF,TGTGCCTGGACGCTCCCCACAAGTGATCGGCTGAGGGCTTTCTTT
16,-,TRBJ1-5,-,TRBV4-1,CASSHGAARGNQPQHF,TGCGCCAGCAGCCACGGGGCAGCCCGGGGCAATCAGCCCCAGCATTTT
13,-,TRBJ2-7,-,TRBV11-3,CASSADGRYEQYF,TGTGCCAGCAGCGCCGACGGGCGATACGAGCAGTACTTC
13,-,TRBJ2-7,-,TRBV25-1,CASSGWLVNEQYF,TGTGCCAGCAGTGGTTGGCTAGTGAACGAGCAGTACTTC
15,-,TRBJ2-3,-,TRBV27,CASSLGRTYTDTQYF,TGTGCCAGCAGTTTGGGCCGGACGTACACAGATACGCAGTATTTT
14,-,TRBJ1-5,-,TRBV7-9,CASSPLGPNQPQHF,TGTGCCAGCAGCCCTTTGGGCCCCAATCAGCCCCAGCATTTT
15,once,TRBJ2-7,TRBD1,TRBV9,CASSGTTGSFYEQYF,TGTGCCAGCAGCGGAACGACAGGGAGTTTCTACGAGCAGTACTTC
12,-,TRBJ2-3,-,TRBV7-2,CASSRGQDTQYF,TGTGCCAGCAGCCGGGGCCAAGATACGCAGTATTTT
12,-,TRBJ1-1,-,TRBV30,CAWSRRYTEAFF,TGTGCCTGGTCGCGTAGGTACACTGAAGCTTTCTTT
14,-,TRBJ2-3,-,TRBV7-2,CASSRGEAADTHYF,TGTGCCAGCAGCCGAGGGGAGGCCGCAGATACGCATTATTTT
13,-,TRBJ2-5,-,TRBV6-1,CASQGGFRETQYF,TGTGCCAGTCAGGGGGGGTTTCGAGAGACCCAGTACTTC
15,-,TRBJ2-1,TRBD1,TRBV11-2,CASSLEQGAKNEQFF,TGTGCCAGCAGCTTAGAACAGGGGGCTAAGAATGAGCAGTTCTTC
14,-,TRBJ2-3,-,TRBV2,CASRPGLFTDTQYF,TGTGCCAGCAGGCCGGGACTTTTCACAGATACGCAGTATTTT
13,-,TRBJ1-6,-,TRBV6-5,CASSRGSQSPLHF,TGTGCCAGCAGCCGAGGGTCTCAGTCACCCCTCCACTTT
12,-,TRBJ2-7,-,TRBV6-6,CASRDGKGEQYF,TGTGCCAGCAGGGACGGGAAAGGTGAGCAGTACTTC
14,-,TRBJ1-5,TRBD1,TRBV28,CAGRTGGLGQPQHF,TGTGCCGGACGGACAGGAGGGTTGGGTCAGCCCCAGCATTTT
14,-,TRBJ2-2,TRBD1,TRBV4-3,CASSQGTGSSELFF,TGCGCCAGCAGCCAGGGGACAGGGTCTTCAGAGCTGTTTTTT
14,-,TRBJ1-2,-,TRBV10-3,CAISEGPGDYGYTF,TGTGCCATCAGTGAGGGACCAGGAGATTATGGCTACACCTTC
12,-,TRBJ2-2,-,TRBV28,CASNPGTGELFF,TGTGCCAGCAACCCAGGCACCGGGGAGCTGTTTTTT